This T cell receptor beta chain was recovered during a study of graft-versus-host responses after intestinal transplantation. The CDR3 is made up of 14 amino acids. CDR1 is LNHNV, CDR2 YYDKDF, per germline (reference sequence). Data came from immunoSEQ multiplex PCR; TCRdb stores just in-frame clones and leaves some out. The sample carries 75,000 to 95,000 clones, more than 85% recorded once. This clone was picked up one time. Its antigen is still unknown. A junction boundary mismatches the germline segment, possibly from a read error. The TCR sequence derives from a human donor who received an intestinal transplant. The rearrangement joins TRBV15 to TRBJ2-7; TRBD1 aligns across 9 bases. The source material was unstimulated CD8+ T cells sorted from spleen or lymph node cells, sampled before intestinal transplant. The DNA for the CDR3 is TGTGCCACCAGCAGAGGGACAGGGGCCTACGGGCAGTACTTC. Amino acids: CATSRGTGAYGQYF.